The next 29 T cell receptor beta chains were all read from a single sample in a study of memory CD4+ T cells and cytomegalovirus serostatus. Repertoires were generated with immunoSEQ multiplex PCR, while TCRdb's copy carries only in-frame clones and drops some. The top ten clones hold less than 0.95% of a sample with 50,000 or so clones, 70% to 85% of them seen once. Single viable CD3+CD4+CD8-CD45RO+ cells were sorted as the memory CD4+ T cells. Source material: memory CD4+ T cells from blood. Every receptor here comes from an adult in good health and CMV-seronegative.

CDR3: CASSYPTAGGLREQFF. The DNA of the CDR3 is TGTGCCAGCAGTTACCCCACGGCCGGGGGACTCCGTGAGCAGTTCTTC. The chain carries TRBV28 and TRBJ2-1; D perhaps matches TRBD2 (6 bases). The CDR3 spans 16 residues. Germline CDR1 reads MDHEN; CDR2 reads SYDVKM. V lost 4 bases and J 9 bases, leaving 22 bases between the germline ends.

This clone was picked up one time. The chain links TRBV7-8 to TRBJ2-2; the match to TRBD1 covers 7 bases. This CDR3 has 15 residues. The germline gives CDR1 SGHVS, CDR2 FQNEAQ. V lost 5 bases, J lost 4 bases, and 7 bases stayed unmatched. CDR3 region: CASSLNRGGTGELFF. In nucleotides, the CDR3 is TGTGCCAGCAGCCTAAACAGGGGCGGCACCGGGGAGCTGTTTTTT.

V gene TRBV28 combines with J gene TRBJ1-1; no reliable D call. Germline lookup yields CDR1 MDHEN and CDR2 SYDVKM. The CDR3 contains 14 residues. V was pared by 2 bases and J by 4 bases, with 11 bases between. CDR3: CASSLESWGTEAFF. DNA for the CDR3: TGTGCCAGCAGTTTAGAGTCGTGGGGCACTGAAGCTTTCTTT.

The chain couples TRBV29-1 to TRBJ2-3; TRBD2 aligns across 14 bases. The length of the CDR3 is 16 residues. CDR1 is SQVTM and CDR2 is ANQGSEA in the germline V gene. V was pared by 5 bases and J by 1 base, with 5 bases of the junction left unmatched. The CDR3 nucleotides are TGCAGCGTTCCCGGACTAGCGGGAGGTCGCACAGATACGCAGTATTTT. Translated: CSVPGLAGGRTDTQYF.

With respect to this clone: The limits of the CDR3 on the DNA are not certain, so only TCRdb's listed CDR3 is given. The chain recombines TRBV6-6 with TRBJ1-2. Germline CDR1 is MNHNY and CDR2 is SVGAGI (reference sequence). Ends included, the CDR3 has 13 residues. The CDR3 here is CASSSSENYGYTF.

The CDR3, as DNA: TGTGCCAGCAGCCTTCGATCGGGGGCAGCTAACTATGGCTACACCTTC. Its protein product is CASSLRSGAANYGYTF. The rearrangement links TRBV5-4 to TRBJ1-2; possible D gene TRBD1, 6 bases. Germline V gene data show CDR1 as SGHNT and CDR2 as YYREEE (reference sequence). The CDR3 length is 16 residues. With 4 bases removed from V and 0 bases from J, the gap between germline ends came to 16 bases.

The V and J genes are TRBV9 and TRBJ2-3, with D possibly matching TRBD2 (6 bases). Trimming took off 2 bases at V and 0 bases at J, with 13 bases between the two ends. Per the germline V gene, CDR1 is SGDLS and CDR2 is YYNGEE. The CDR3 contains 16 residues. This CDR3 is CASSVGNSGSTDTQYF. The CDR3 DNA reads TGTGCCAGCAGCGTCGGTAATAGCGGAAGCACAGATACGCAGTATTTT.

This clone was found a few times. The chain has TRBV4-1 and TRBJ2-6, with D perhaps TRBD2 (6 bases). The CDR3 spans 19 residues. Trimming stripped 3 bases from V and 0 bases from J, with 18 bases between. CDR1 and CDR2 (germline): MGHRA, YSYEKL. CDR3 DNA sequence: TGCGCCAGCAGCCAGCCTTCGGGGGATAGAGGCTCTGGGGCCAACGTCCTGACTTTC. Translation gives CASSQPSGDRGSGANVLTF.

This clone was seen a few times. The CDR3 DNA follows: TGTGCCAGCACTATCGGACCGTCAAACACTGAAGCTTTCTTT. Its translation: CASTIGPSNTEAFF. J is TRBJ1-1 and V is TRBV6-6; D not resolved. CDR1 is MNHNY and CDR2 is SVGAGI in the germline V gene (reference sequence). This CDR3 region has 14 residues. Trimming took 7 bases from V and 2 from J, leaving 14 bases between them.

This clone was seen only once. This rearrangement joins TRBV28 to TRBJ2-1; 9 bases are shared with TRBD2. This CDR3 is 15 amino acids long. Trimming cost V 6 bases and J 7 bases; bases outside gene matches: 10. The germline gives CDR1 MDHEN, CDR2 SYDVKM. The CDR3 reads CASRHPSGIRNEQFF. The CDR3 DNA sequence: TGTGCCAGCAGACATCCTAGCGGGATAAGAAATGAGCAGTTCTTC.

The chain combines TRBV10-3 with TRBJ1-1, with TRBD1 matching 12 bases. This CDR3 spans 18 amino acids. Germline V gene sequence: CDR1 ENHRY, CDR2 SYGVKD. Trimming removed 4 bases from V and 1 base from J; junction bases left unmatched: 10. The CDR3 loop is CAISGGTGTGGANTEAFF. In DNA form, the CDR3 reads TGTGCCATCAGTGGGGGAACCGGGACAGGGGGCGCGAACACTGAAGCTTTCTTT.

This chain uses TRBV7-8 with TRBJ2-3, with 7 positions matching TRBD2. With 7 bases clipped from V and 0 bases from J, the junction kept 4 bases outside the gene matches. Germline CDR1 SGHVS, CDR2 FQNEAQ. The CDR3 covers 14 residues. The CDR3 DNA is TGTGCCAGCAAGGGGCGGGAGAGCACAGATACGCAGTATTTT. Its translation: CASKGRESTDTQYF.

The chain employs TRBV6-6 and TRBJ2-7; possibly TRBD1 for D (7 bases). From germline, CDR1 is MNHNY and CDR2 SVGAGI (reference sequence). Between the trimmed V and J ends, which lost 6 bases and 9 bases, there was a span of 24 bases. This CDR3 has 15 amino acids. The DNA of the CDR3 is TGTGCCAGCAGCTCCACGGGGCAGGGGGGTGGTAGGCAGTACTTC. This gives the protein CASSSTGQGGGRQYF.

This chain links TRBV7-2 with TRBJ2-5; no definite D call. Germline V gene sequence: CDR1 SGHTA, CDR2 FQGNSA. Trimming stripped 5 bases from V and 5 bases from J, with 9 bases between. This CDR3 comprises 12 residues. The CDR3, as DNA: TGTGCCAGCAGCAAATATGGGGAGACCCAGTACTTC. It codes for CASSKYGETQYF.

This rearrangement joins TRBV4-1 to TRBJ2-2; no reliable D call. The germline V gene has CDR1 MGHRA and CDR2 YSYEKL. V was cut by 0 bases and J by 6 bases, with 8 bases left in between. The CDR3 has 14 amino acids. The DNA of the CDR3 is TGCGCCAGCAGCCAAGATCAAGGGCCCGGGGAGCTGTTTTTT. Protein: CASSQDQGPGELFF.

The V call is TRBV5-1, the J call TRBJ2-1; D is uncertain. Germline V gives CDR1 SGHRS, CDR2 YFSETQ. The CDR3 covers 16 residues. V lost 0 bases and J lost 0, with 10 bases in between. In DNA, the CDR3 is TGCGCCAGCAGCTTGGGACTGTCGAGCTCCTACAATGAGCAGTTCTTC. It is translated as CASSLGLSSSYNEQFF.

This rearrangement joins TRBV9 to TRBJ2-6; 7 bases map to TRBD1. The CDR3 runs to 16 residues. Germline assignment: CDR1 SGDLS and CDR2 YYNGEE. V shed 3 bases and J 0 bases; nucleotides not matched to a gene: 3. The CDR3, as DNA: TGTGCCAGCAGCGAGGGGGCCCGCTCTGGGGCCAACGTCCTGACTTTC. It translates to CASSEGARSGANVLTF.

The V gene is TRBV27, the J gene TRBJ2-3; D unclear. The germline V gene encodes CDR1 MNHEY and CDR2 SMNVEV (reference sequence). The CDR3 is made up of 13 amino acids. Between the trimmed V and J ends, which lost 5 bases and 2 bases, there was a span of 8 bases. The CDR3 DNA follows: TGTGCCAGCAGTATCTTGGTCACAGATACGCAGTATTTT. It codes for CASSILVTDTQYF.

The rearrangement uses TRBV12-5 and TRBJ2-7; 8 nucleotides align to TRBD1. Germline loops: CDR1 LGHNT, CDR2 FRNRAP. The J segment lost 6 bases and the V segment lost 1 base, leaving 8 bases of the junction unmatched. The CDR3 loop spans 15 amino acids. The CDR3 here is CASGLGTGMRVEQYF. For the CDR3, the DNA is TGTGCTAGTGGTTTGGGGACAGGGATGAGGGTCGAGCAGTACTTC.

The CDR3 sequence: CSVGQFISGANVLTF. DNA for the CDR3: TGCAGCGTTGGACAGTTCATCTCTGGGGCCAACGTCCTGACTTTC. The chain joins TRBV29-1 to TRBJ2-6, with D maybe TRBD1 (5 bases). Per the germline V gene, CDR1 is SQVTM and CDR2 is ANQGSEA. Between the trimmed V and J ends, which lost 4 bases and 0 bases, there was a span of 10 bases. The length of the CDR3 is 15 residues.

The chain couples TRBV2 to TRBJ1-4; D is perhaps TRBD1 (5 bases). V lost 7 bases, J lost 8 bases, and 20 bases lay in between. This CDR3 contains 15 residues. CDR1 SNHLY and CDR2 FYNNEI come from the germline V gene. CDR3 sequence reads: CASKGYGRVGEKLFF. The CDR3 DNA reads as TGTGCCAGCAAGGGTTACGGCAGGGTTGGAGAAAAACTGTTTTTT.

The V call is TRBV5-6, the J call TRBJ2-1, with 15 bases identical to TRBD2. CDR3 length: 15 residues. J lost 12 bases, V lost 6 bases, and 10 bases had no gene match. Looked up from germline, CDR1 is SGHDT and CDR2 is YYEEEE. The CDR3 reads CASTPGLAGGGRQFF. The CDR3 DNA sequence: TGTGCCAGCACCCCGGGACTAGCGGGAGGAGGAAGGCAGTTCTTC.

V usage is TRBV6-1 and J usage is TRBJ1-3, with D possibly TRBD1 on 5 matching bases. CDR3 length equals 15 residues. Germline assignment: CDR1 MNHNS and CDR2 SASEGT. Between the trimmed V and J ends, which lost 5 bases and 2 bases, there was a span of 13 bases. CDR3 nucleotide sequence: TGTGCCAGCAGTTTACAGGATGTCCCTGGAAACACCATATATTTT. This sequence encodes CASSLQDVPGNTIYF.

This clone has a handful of counts. This chain uses TRBV28 with TRBJ1-2; the D is unclear. The germline CDR1 and CDR2 sequences are MDHEN and SYDVKM. Trimming stripped 6 bases from V and 4 bases from J, with 18 bases between. The CDR3 spans 15 residues. The CDR3 loop is CASSPRRNSVYGYTF. Here the CDR3 DNA reads TGTGCCAGCAGCCCTCGAAGGAATTCCGTCTATGGCTACACCTTC.

The CDR3 DNA reads TGTGCCAGCAGCCTCGGACAGTCAACTGAAGCTTTCTTT. As protein: CASSLGQSTEAFF. The genes are TRBV7-2 and TRBJ1-1, with D tentatively TRBD1 (6 bases). The ends were cut back, 5 bases at V and 5 bases at J, with 12 bases in the middle. There are 13 residues in the CDR3. Germline V lookup: CDR1 SGHTA, CDR2 FQGNSA.

V usage is TRBV10-3 and J usage is TRBJ2-3; D may be TRBD2 (5 bases). Looked up from germline, CDR1 is ENHRY and CDR2 is SYGVKD. V dropped 7 bases and J dropped 2 bases, with 7 bases sitting between them. The CDR3 consists of 12 residues. The CDR3 loop reads CAIKDSTDTQYF. CDR3 coding DNA: TGTGCCATCAAGGACTCCACAGATACGCAGTATTTT.

V and J are TRBV28 and TRBJ1-1; D might be TRBD1 (6 bases). Germline V gives CDR1 MDHEN, CDR2 SYDVKM. V shed 8 bases and J shed 1 base, with 17 bases lying between them. CDR3 length: 15 amino acids. The DNA for the CDR3 is TGTGCCAGCCCCGGGGCAAAAGGGGGGAACACTGAAGCTTTCTTT. Protein sequence: CASPGAKGGNTEAFF. Looking up the rest from reference TRBV28 and TRBJ1-1 gives the full variable domain: DVKVTQSSRYLVKRTGEKVFLECVQDMDHENMFWYRQDPGLGLRLIYFSYDVKMKEKGDIPEGYSVSREKKERFSLILESASTNQTSMYLCASPGAKGGNTEAFFGQGTRLTVV.

This chain uses TRBV7-2 with TRBJ2-7, with 7 positions matching TRBD1. Germline CDR1 and CDR2: SGHTA and FQGNSA. The CDR3 is made up of 13 amino acids. The J segment lost 7 bases and the V segment lost 5 bases, leaving 8 bases of the junction unmatched. The CDR3 DNA is TGTGCCAGCAGCCCCAGACAGGGCTGGGAGCAGTACTTC. Residues: CASSPRQGWEQYF.

The chain's CDR3 is CASTPLRTGVTQYF. The CDR3 DNA sequence: TGTGCCAGCACCCCTCTCCGGACAGGGGTGACCCAGTACTTC. J is TRBJ2-5 and V is TRBV5-8, with 9 nucleotides matching TRBD1. The trim removed 6 bases at V and 7 bases at J, leaving 10 bases unmatched. Germline lookup yields CDR1 SGHTS and CDR2 YDEGEE. The CDR3 runs 14 residues. The full variable domain, with the rest looked up from reference TRBV5-8 and TRBJ2-5, is EAGVTQSPTHLIKTRGQQATLRCSPISGHTSVYWYQQALGLGLQFLLWYDEGEERNRGNFPPRFSGRQFPNYSSELNVNALELEDSALYLCASTPLRTGVTQYFGPGTRLLVL.